Listed below are T cell receptor beta chains from one sample, sequenced in a study of T cell responses to AZD1222 COVID-19 vaccine. Method: immunoSEQ multiplex PCR; TCRdb's copy keeps in-frame clones and lacks some. The sample includes 160,000 or so clones, 75% to 95% of them seen just once. The sequences come from peripheral blood, collected on day 0 of AZD1222 vaccination. Every receptor here comes from an adult in good health. The CDR3 runs from the conserved cysteine through the conserved F or W. Each record gives: J gene, V gene, CDR3 protein.

>TRBJ2-2|TRBV7-3
CASSPTLAGTTTGELFF
>TRBJ2-2|TRBV15
CATSPRAVGELFF
>TRBJ1-6|TRBV28
CASSPNTGARSPLHF
>TRBJ2-5|TRBV5-1
CASSLVGSQETQYF
>TRBJ2-3|TRBV7-8
CASSPGVSTDTQYF
>TRBJ2-5|TRBV12-3/TRBV12-4
CASSLRGGETQYF
>TRBJ2-6|TRBV28
CASSPYWAGDSGANVLTF
>TRBJ2-1|TRBV27
CASSSGTSGIREQFF
>TRBJ2-1|TRBV18
CASSPGFSGDEQFF
>TRBJ2-7|TRBV15
CATSRLAGDSAYEQYF
>TRBJ2-3|TRBV29-1
CSKTSGTDTQYF
>TRBJ1-5|TRBV9
CASSFGQSPNQPQHF
>TRBJ2-7|TRBV11-3
CASSHPSARLSYEQYF
>TRBJ1-3|TRBV24-1
CATSEGGPSGNTIYF
>TRBJ1-3|TRBV3-1/TRBV3-2
CASSLPWNSGNTIYF
>TRBJ1-4|TRBV6-8
CASSYPDRLNEKLFF
>TRBJ1-5|TRBV5-1
CASSPAGGLNQPQHF
>TRBJ2-7|TRBV19
CASSIDGASYEQYF
>TRBJ1-4|TRBV7-2
CASSLIGTRGPGSEKLFF
>TRBJ1-2|TRBV6-5
CASSYSDRNYGYTF
>TRBJ2-1|TRBV4-3
CASSQEGTWNNEQFF
>TRBJ2-1|TRBV7-6
CASSLAIVLSGRQGEQFF
>TRBJ1-4|TRBV6-1
CASSEFGGRQEKLFF
>TRBJ1-2|TRBV5-5
CASSLNLNYGYTF